This T cell receptor beta chain was recovered during a study of identical twins. TCRdb reanalysed the 5' RACE reads using MiXCR and keeps one entry per CDR3 protein. The table shows 500,000 to 650,000 distinct CDR3 sequences, with just over 7% occurring only once. Trimming left V 0 bases short and J 0 bases short, with 12 bases between. This CDR3 is 17 amino acids long. From germline, CDR1 is LGHDT and CDR2 YNNKEL (reference sequence). This clonotype was seen a single time. The sample was also reused in another study, on yellow fever vaccine responses in identical twins.

This chain joins TRBV3-1 and TRBJ2-1, with D uncertain. The receptor comes from a woman between 18 and 29 years old in good health. The material sequenced was PBMCs. CDR3 protein: CASSQDGLLSSYNEQFF. In nucleotides, the CDR3 is TGTGCCAGCAGCCAAGATGGCCTTCTTAGCTCCTACAATGAGCAGTTCTTC.